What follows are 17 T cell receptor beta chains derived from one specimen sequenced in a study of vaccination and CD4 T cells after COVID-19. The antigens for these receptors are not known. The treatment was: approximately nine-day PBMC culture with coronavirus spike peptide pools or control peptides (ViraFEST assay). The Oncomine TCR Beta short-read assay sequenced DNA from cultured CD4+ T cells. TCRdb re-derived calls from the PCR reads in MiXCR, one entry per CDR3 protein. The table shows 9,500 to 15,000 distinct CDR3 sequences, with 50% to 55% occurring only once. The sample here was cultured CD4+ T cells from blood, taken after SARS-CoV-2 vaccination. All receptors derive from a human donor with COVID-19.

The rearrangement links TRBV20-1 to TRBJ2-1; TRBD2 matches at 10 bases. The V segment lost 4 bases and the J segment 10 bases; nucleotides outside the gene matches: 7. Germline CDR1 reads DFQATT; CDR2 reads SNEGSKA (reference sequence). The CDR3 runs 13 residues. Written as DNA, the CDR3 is TGCAGTGCTACAAGCGGGGGGGCCCAGGAGCAGTTCTTC. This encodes CSATSGGAQEQFF.

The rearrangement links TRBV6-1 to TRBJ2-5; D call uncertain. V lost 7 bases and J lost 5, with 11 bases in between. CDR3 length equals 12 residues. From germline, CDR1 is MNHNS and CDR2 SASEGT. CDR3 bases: TGTGCCAGCACCTCGGACCGGGAGACCCAGTACTTC. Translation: CASTSDRETQYF.

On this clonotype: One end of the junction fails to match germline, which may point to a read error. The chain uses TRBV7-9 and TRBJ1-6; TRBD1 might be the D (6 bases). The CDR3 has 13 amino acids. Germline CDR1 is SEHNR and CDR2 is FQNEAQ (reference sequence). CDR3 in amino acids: CASNLSGVSPLHF. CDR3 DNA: TGTGCCAGCAACTTATCAGGGGTCTCACCCCTCCACTTT.

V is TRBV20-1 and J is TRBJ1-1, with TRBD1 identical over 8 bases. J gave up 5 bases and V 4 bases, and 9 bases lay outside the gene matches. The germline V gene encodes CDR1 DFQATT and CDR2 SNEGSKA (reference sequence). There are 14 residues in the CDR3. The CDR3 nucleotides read TGCAGTGCTAAGTCAGGGGGCGGCTCGACTGAAGCTTTCTTT. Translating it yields CSAKSGGGSTEAFF.

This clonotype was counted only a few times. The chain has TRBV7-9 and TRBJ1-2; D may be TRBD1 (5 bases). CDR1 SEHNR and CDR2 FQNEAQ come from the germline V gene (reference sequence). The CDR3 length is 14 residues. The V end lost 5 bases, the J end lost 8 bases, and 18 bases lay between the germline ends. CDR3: CASSTPGGFWGYTF. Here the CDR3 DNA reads TGTGCCAGCAGCACCCCCGGGGGGTTTTGGGGCTACACCTTC.

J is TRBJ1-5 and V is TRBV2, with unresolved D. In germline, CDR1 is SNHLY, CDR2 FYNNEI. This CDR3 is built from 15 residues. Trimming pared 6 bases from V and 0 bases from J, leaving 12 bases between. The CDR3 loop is CASREQGNSNQPQHF. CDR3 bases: TGTGCCAGCAGGGAACAAGGAAATAGCAATCAGCCCCAGCATTTT.

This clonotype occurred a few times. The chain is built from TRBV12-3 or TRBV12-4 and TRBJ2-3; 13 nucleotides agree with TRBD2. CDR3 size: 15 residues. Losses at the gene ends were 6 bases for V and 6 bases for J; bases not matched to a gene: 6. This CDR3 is CASRELAGGPDTQYF. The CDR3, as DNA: TGTGCCAGCAGAGAACTAGCGGGGGGGCCCGATACGCAGTATTTT.

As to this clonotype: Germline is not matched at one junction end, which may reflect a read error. The CDR3 DNA reads as TGTGCCAGCAGCTTAGAGGGGACCGCCAAGGCGCCAAAGGTTTTT. As protein: CASSLEGTAKAPKVF. The chain joins TRBV7-2 to TRBJ1-4, with D possibly TRBD1 on 5 matching bases. Germline V gene lookup returns CDR1 SGHTA and CDR2 FQGNSA. CDR3 length: 15 residues. Full variable domain (outside the CDR3, taken from reference TRBV7-2 and TRBJ1-4): GAGVSQSPSNKVTEKGKDVELRCDPISGHTALYWYRQSLGQGLEFLIYFQGNSAPDKSGLPSDRFSAERTGGSVSTLTIQRTQQEDSAVYLCASSLEGTAKAPKVFGSGTQLSVL.

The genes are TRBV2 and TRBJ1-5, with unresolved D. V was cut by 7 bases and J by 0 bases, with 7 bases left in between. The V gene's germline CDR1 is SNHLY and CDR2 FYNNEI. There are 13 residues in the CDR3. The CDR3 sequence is CASIKNSNQPQHF. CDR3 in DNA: TGTGCCAGCATTAAGAATAGCAATCAGCCCCAGCATTTT.

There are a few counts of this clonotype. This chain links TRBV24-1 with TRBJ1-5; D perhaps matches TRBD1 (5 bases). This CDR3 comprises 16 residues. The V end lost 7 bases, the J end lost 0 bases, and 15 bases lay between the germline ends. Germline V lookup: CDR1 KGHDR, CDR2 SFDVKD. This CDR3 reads CATSPSGQSSNQPQHF. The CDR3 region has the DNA TGTGCCACCAGCCCCTCGGGGCAGTCTAGCAATCAGCCCCAGCATTTT.

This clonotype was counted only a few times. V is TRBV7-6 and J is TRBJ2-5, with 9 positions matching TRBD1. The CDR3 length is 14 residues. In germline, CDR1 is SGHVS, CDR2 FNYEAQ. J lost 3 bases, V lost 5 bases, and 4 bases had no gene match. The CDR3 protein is CASSLDRGKETQYF. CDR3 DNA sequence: TGTGCCAGCAGCCTGGACAGGGGAAAAGAGACCCAGTACTTC.

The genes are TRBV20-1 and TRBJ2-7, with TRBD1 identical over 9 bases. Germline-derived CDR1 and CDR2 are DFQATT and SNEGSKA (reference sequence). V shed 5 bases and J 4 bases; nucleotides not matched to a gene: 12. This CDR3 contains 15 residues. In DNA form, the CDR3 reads TGCAGTGCTGAACCGTACGGGACAGGGTTGTACGAGCAGTACTTC. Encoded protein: CSAEPYGTGLYEQYF.

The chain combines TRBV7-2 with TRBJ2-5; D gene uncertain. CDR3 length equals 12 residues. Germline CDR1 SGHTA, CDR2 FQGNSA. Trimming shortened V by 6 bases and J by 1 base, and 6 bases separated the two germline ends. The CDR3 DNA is TGTGCCAGCAGGAGAGTCCAAGAGACCCAGTACTTC. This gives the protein CASRRVQETQYF.

The CDR3 region has the DNA TGTGCCAGCAGCTTAGACATGGTTTACGGCTACACCTTC. Translation gives CASSLDMVYGYTF. The chain joins TRBV7-2 to TRBJ1-2, with no clear D. Germline V gene sequence: CDR1 SGHTA, CDR2 FQGNSA. The CDR3 sequence is 13 residues long. Between the trimmed V and J ends, which lost 1 base and 8 bases, there was a span of 11 bases.

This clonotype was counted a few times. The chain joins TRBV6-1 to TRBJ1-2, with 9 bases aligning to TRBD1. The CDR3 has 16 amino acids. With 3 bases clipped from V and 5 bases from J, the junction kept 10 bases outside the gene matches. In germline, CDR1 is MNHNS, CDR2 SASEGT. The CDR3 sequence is CASSDTGTGSLYGYTF. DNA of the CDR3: TGTGCCAGCAGTGATACCGGGACAGGGAGCCTTTATGGCTACACCTTC.

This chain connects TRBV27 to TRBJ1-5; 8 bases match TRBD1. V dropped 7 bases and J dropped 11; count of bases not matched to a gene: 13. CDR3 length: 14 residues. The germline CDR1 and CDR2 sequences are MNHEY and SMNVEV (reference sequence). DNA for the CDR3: TGTGCCAGCAAGACAGGGGCCGCCGGGCAGACCCAGCATTTT. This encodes CASKTGAAGQTQHF.

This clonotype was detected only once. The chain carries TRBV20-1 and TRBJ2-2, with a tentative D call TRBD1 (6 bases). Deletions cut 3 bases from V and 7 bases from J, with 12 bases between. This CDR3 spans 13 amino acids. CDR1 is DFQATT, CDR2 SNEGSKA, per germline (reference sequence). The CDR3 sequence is CSASPGGNGELFF. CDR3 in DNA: TGCAGTGCTAGTCCTGGGGGCAACGGGGAGCTGTTTTTT.